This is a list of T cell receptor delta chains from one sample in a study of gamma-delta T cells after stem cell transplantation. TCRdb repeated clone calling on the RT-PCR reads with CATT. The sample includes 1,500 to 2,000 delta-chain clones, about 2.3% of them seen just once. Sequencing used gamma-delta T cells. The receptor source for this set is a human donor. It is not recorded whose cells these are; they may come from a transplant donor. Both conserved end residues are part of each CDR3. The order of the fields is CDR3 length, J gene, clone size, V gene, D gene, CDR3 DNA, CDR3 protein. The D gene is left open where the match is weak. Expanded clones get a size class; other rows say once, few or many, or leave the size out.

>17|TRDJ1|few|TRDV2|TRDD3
TGTGCCTGTGTGCCACTGGGGGATACGCGAGGGACCGATAAACTCATCTTT
CACVPLGDTRGTDKLIF
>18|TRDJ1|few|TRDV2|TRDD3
TGTGCCTGTGACACCGTCCAACTGGGGGATACCCTCACCGATAAACTCATCTTT
CACDTVQLGDTLTDKLIF
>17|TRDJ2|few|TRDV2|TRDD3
TGTGCCTGTGAGGAACTGGGGGACCCCGCTTTGACAGCACAACTCTTCTTT
CACEELGDPALTAQLFF
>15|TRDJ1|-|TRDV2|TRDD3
TGTGCCTGTGATAAACTGGGGGATCGCACCGATAAACTCATCTTT
CACDKLGDRTDKLIF
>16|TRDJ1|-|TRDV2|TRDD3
TGTGCCTGTGAACTTTTGGGGGATACGTACACCGATAAACTCATCTTT
CACELLGDTYTDKLIF
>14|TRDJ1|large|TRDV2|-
TGTGCCTGTGACACCGTTGCAAAGACCGATAAACTCATCTTT
CACDTVAKTDKLIF
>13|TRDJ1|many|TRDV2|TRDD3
TGTGCCTGTGACACTTGGGGGATCGACAAACTCATCTTT
CACDTWGIDKLIF
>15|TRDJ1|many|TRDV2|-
TGTGCCTGTGACACAGTGGGGACGTACACCGATAAACTCATCTTT
CACDTVGTYTDKLIF
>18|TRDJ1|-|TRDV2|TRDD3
TGTGCCTGTGACACCGTAGGGGATACGCAGTTGGGGACCGATAAACTCATCTTT
CACDTVGDTQLGTDKLIF
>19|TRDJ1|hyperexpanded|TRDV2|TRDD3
TGTGCCTGTGACACCCTAGCCCGTACTGGGGGCGTTGATACCGATAAACTCATCTTT
CACDTLARTGGVDTDKLIF
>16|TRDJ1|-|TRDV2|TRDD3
TGTGCCTGTGTCGAGATGGGGGACTCATACACCGATAAACTCATCTTT
CACVEMGDSYTDKLIF
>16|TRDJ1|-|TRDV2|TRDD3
TGTGCCTGTGATAAACTGGGGGATTCGTACACCGATAAACTCATCTTT
CACDKLGDSYTDKLIF
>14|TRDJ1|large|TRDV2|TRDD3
TGTGCCTGTTTCGCTCTGGGGGCCGCCGATAAACTCATCTTT
CACFALGAADKLIF
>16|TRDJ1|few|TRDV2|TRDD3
TGTGCCTGTGACACCGTTCTGGGGGATACGGAGGCTAAACTCATCTTT
CACDTVLGDTEAKLIF
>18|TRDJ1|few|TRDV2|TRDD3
TGTGCCTGTGACACGCTGACTGGGGGATACGAGAACACCGATAAACTCATCTTT
CACDTLTGGYENTDKLIF
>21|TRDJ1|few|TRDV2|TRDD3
TGTGCCTGTGACATGATACTGGGGGATACGGGTCCACAACCAGGGAACGATAAACTCATCTTT
CACDMILGDTGPQPGNDKLIF
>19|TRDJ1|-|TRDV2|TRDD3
TGTGCCTGTGACACCGTACTGGGGGATCCGTTCCCGTACACCGATAAACTCATCTTT
CACDTVLGDPFPYTDKLIF
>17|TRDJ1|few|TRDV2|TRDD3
TGTGCCTGTGACACGGTAGCTGGGGGACCCTACACCGATAAACTCATCTTT
CACDTVAGGPYTDKLIF
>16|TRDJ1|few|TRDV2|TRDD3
TGTGCCTGTGACACTCTACTGGGGGATACGCGAGTGGAACTCATCTTT
CACDTLLGDTRVELIF
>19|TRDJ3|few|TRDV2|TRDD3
TGTGCCTGTGACACGCTGGGGGATACAAGCTCCTGGGACACCCGACAGATGTTTTTC
CACDTLGDTSSWDTRQMFF
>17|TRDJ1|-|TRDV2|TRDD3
TGTGCCTGTGACCCCCTTTCTGGGGGACCTGACACCGATAAACTCATCTTT
CACDPLSGGPDTDKLIF
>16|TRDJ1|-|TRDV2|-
TGTGCCTGTGACATGGTTGGGGGTCCTTGGACCGATAAACTCATCTTT
CACDMVGGPWTDKLIF
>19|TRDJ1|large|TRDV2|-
TGTGCCTGTGACACCGTAGGGATAAGGGACAAACGGGCCACCGATAAACTCATCTTT
CACDTVGIRDKRATDKLIF
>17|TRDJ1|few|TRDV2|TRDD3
TGTGCCTGTGACACCGTACTGGGGGCTAAGTACACCGATAAACTCATCTTT
CACDTVLGAKYTDKLIF
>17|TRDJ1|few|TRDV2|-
TGTGCCTGTGACAAAGTGGGGGCTCCAGTTGTGACCGATAAACTCATCTTT
CACDKVGAPVVTDKLIF
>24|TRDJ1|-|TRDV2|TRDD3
TGTGCCTGTGACACCATACCTTCCTACCGCCCCATCCTGGGGGATACGAGGAGCACCGATAAACTCATCTTT
CACDTIPSYRPILGDTRSTDKLIF
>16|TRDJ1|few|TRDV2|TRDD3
TGTGCCTGTGATAAACTGGGGGATGGGGGCGATAAAAGGATCATCTTT
CACDKLGDGGDKRIIF
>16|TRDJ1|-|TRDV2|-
TGTGCCTGTTCCAAACTGTGGGAAACTTCTACCGATAAACTCATCTTT
CACSKLWETSTDKLIF
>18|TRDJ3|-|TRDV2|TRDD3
TGTGCCTGTGACACCGTGGGGGACAGCTCCTGGGACACCCGACAGATGTTTTTC
CACDTVGDSSWDTRQMFF
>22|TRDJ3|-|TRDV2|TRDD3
TGTGCCTGTGACACCTTACTGGGGGATACGCAGGCCAGCTCCTGGGACACCCGACAGATGTTTTTC
CACDTLLGDTQASSWDTRQMFF
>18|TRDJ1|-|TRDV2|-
TGTGCCTGTAACACCGTTGGGGGGCTTTCTTCGTATACCGATAAACTCATCTTT
CACNTVGGLSSYTDKLIF
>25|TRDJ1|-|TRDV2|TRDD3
TGTGCCTGTGATAAACTGGTATCTGGGGGATCATCTCCCAGTCAGGAGGCTAATTACACCGATAAACTCATCTTT
CACDKLVSGGSSPSQEANYTDKLIF
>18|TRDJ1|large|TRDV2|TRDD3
TGTGCCTGTGAGCCGCTTGGGGGGATACCCTCGTACACCGATAAACTCATCTTT
CACEPLGGIPSYTDKLIF
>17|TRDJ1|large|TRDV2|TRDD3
TGTGCCTGTGACACCGTCCGGGGGATATCGTACACCGATAAACTCATCTTT
CACDTVRGISYTDKLIF
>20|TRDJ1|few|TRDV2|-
TGTGCCTGTGACACCGTGGAGTTCGGAGCCCGACTGCGAGAAACCGATAAACTCATCTTT
CACDTVEFGARLRETDKLIF
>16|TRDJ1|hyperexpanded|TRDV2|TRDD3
TGTGCCTGTGACACGCTGGGGGATGGGGGCGATAAAAGGATCATCTTT
CACDTLGDGGDKRIIF
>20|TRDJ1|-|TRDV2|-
TGTGCCTGTGACACCGTTCTCGCCGCGCAGGGTACCGGGATCGCCGATAAACTCATCTTT
CACDTVLAAQGTGIADKLIF
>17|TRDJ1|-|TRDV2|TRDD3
TGTGCCTGTGACACCGTCACTGGGGGATTACGCACCGATAAACTCATCTTT
CACDTVTGGLRTDKLIF
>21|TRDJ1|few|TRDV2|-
TGTGCCTGTGACGAGGAATGGCCCGCCCCTTCCCATGCCCCACGGATGGATAAACTCATCTTT
CACDEEWPAPSHAPRMDKLIF
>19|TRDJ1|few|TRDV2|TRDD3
TGTGCCTGTGATCCCTTGGTGGGGGATACGCCGAAGAACACCGATAAACTCATCTTT
CACDPLVGDTPKNTDKLIF
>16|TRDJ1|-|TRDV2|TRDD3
TGTGCCTGTGACCCGCTGGGGGGGGCATACACCGATAAACTCATCTTT
CACDPLGGAYTDKLIF
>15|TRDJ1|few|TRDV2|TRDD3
TGTGCCTGTGACTTTCTGGGGGACAACACCGATAAACTCATCTTT
CACDFLGDNTDKLIF
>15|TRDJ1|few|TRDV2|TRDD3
TGTGCCTGTGACGCCGTACTGGGGGATACCGATAAACTCATCTTT
CACDAVLGDTDKLIF
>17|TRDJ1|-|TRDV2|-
TGTGCCTGTGATCCCGTACTGGGTAGACAGTACACCGATAAACTCATCTTT
CACDPVLGRQYTDKLIF
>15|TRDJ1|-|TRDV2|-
TGTGCCTGTGACACCGTAGGAGGCACACCCGATAAACTCATCTTT
CACDTVGGTPDKLIF
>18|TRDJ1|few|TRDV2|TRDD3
TGTGCCTGTGACAAAGTACTGGGGGATACGCGAGGGACCGATAAACTCATCTTT
CACDKVLGDTRGTDKLIF
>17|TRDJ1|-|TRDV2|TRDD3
TGTGCCTGTGACACGGTGGGGGACCCCGAGGACACCGATAAACTCATCTTT
CACDTVGDPEDTDKLIF
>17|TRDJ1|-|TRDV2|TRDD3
TGTGCCTGTGACACCGTTCTGGGGGATCGTGGCGCCGATAAACTCATCTTT
CACDTVLGDRGADKLIF
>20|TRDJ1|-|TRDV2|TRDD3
TGTGCCTGTGACACTCTACTGGGGGATAAGGGAAAAACGTACACCGATAAACTCATCTTT
CACDTLLGDKGKTYTDKLIF
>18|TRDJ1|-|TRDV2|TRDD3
TGTGCCTGTGACTCCGTACTGGGGGATACAGGAGCCTCCGATAAACTCATCTTT
CACDSVLGDTGASDKLIF
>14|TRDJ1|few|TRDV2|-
TGTGCCTGTGACACCCTGGGAACTACCGATAAACTCATCTTT
CACDTLGTTDKLIF
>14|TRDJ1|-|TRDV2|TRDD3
TGTGCCTGTGACCCTCTGGGGGATAAGAGTAAACTCATCTTT
CACDPLGDKSKLIF
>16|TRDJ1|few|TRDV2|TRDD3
TGTGCCTGTGACACTCTGGGGGATACGTACACCGATAAACTCATCTTT
CACDTLGDTYTDKLIF
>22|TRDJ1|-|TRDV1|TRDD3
TGTGCTCTTGGGATACCCTTCCTAACAATGCACCTGTACTGGGGGATCCCCGATAAACTCATCTTT
CALGIPFLTMHLYWGIPDKLIF
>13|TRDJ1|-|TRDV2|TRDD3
TGTGCCTGTGAGGGGATACGGTCCGATAAACTCATCTTT
CACEGIRSDKLIF
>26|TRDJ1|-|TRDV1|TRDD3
TGTGCTCTTGGGGAATTAGTCGAACCCTCAGTCCTGTACTGGGGGATAAGGTACCTTCACACCGATAAACTCATCTTT
CALGELVEPSVLYWGIRYLHTDKLIF
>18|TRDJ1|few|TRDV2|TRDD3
TGTGCCTGTGACACCCTACTGGGGGATACGCCTAGCATCGATAAACTCATCTTT
CACDTLLGDTPSIDKLIF
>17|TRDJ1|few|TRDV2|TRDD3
TGTGCCTGTGACACCGTTCTGGGGGATTCGTACACCGATAAACTCATCTTT
CACDTVLGDSYTDKLIF
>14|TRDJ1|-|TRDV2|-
TGTGCCTGTGATCCGTTAGGAGGTAGCGATAAGCTCATCTTT
CACDPLGGSDKLIF